These 10 T cell receptor beta chains were sequenced from one sample in a study of naive and memory T cell subsets. An equimolar mix of two oligonucleotides served as the beta constant-region primer for TRBC1 and TRBC2. Ligated cDNA was amplified by four rounds of PCR with nested alpha and beta constant-region primers and SP2. Each CDR3 protein is one row after TCRdb ran MiXCR on the UMI-ligation and nested PCR reads. The repertoire includes some 110,000 distinct CDR3 sequences, around 15% of them detected once, and roughly 2.8% sits in the top ten. Their recognized antigens are unknown. Study observations and caveats: A few larger clonotypes appeared in naive repertoires, especially CD8, possibly memory cells re-expressing CD45RA.

Sequenced material: naive CD8+ T cells from blood. These receptor sequences come from a human donor in good health.

This clonotype has more than one count but fewer than ten. The chain links TRBV3-1 to TRBJ1-6; possible D gene TRBD1, 6 bases. Germline V gene lookup returns CDR1 LGHDT and CDR2 YNNKEL (reference sequence). CDR3 length: 15 residues. The germline V and J ends were trimmed by 4 bases and 5 bases, with 12 bases remaining between them. CDR3 loop: CASSPWDTDNSPLHF. CDR3 DNA sequence: TGTGCCAGCAGCCCTTGGGACACCGATAATTCACCCCTCCACTTT.

This clonotype was counted a few times. The chain links TRBV20-1 to TRBJ1-1; 7 bases map to TRBD1. This CDR3 comprises 13 residues. V trimming: 5 bases; J trimming: 5 bases; junction bases outside the gene matches: 8. The germline gives CDR1 DFQATT, CDR2 SNEGSKA (reference sequence). CDR3 protein: CSADRVRGTEAFF. In DNA, the CDR3 is TGCAGTGCTGACAGGGTGCGGGGAACTGAAGCTTTCTTT.

This clonotype appeared many times. The V gene is TRBV7-2, the J gene TRBJ2-7; 10 bases are shared with TRBD2. Trimming took 2 bases from V and 4 from J; bases not matched to a gene: 8. Germline V gene lookup returns CDR1 SGHTA and CDR2 FQGNSA. The length of the CDR3 is 16 residues. This CDR3 is CASSLYGTSEGYEQYF. Here the CDR3 DNA reads TGTGCCAGCAGCTTATATGGGACTAGCGAGGGGTACGAGCAGTACTTC.

This clonotype was seen repeatedly, ten times or more. V and J are TRBV7-2 and TRBJ2-3; 12 bases are a match to TRBD2. Per germline, CDR1 SGHTA and CDR2 FQGNSA. J lost 5 bases, V lost 5 bases, and 20 bases had no gene match. The CDR3 consists of 20 residues. The CDR3 DNA reads TGTGCCAGCAGCCCGCTCATAGGGGGACTAGCGGGCCGCAGTATAGATACGCAGTATTTT. Encoded protein: CASSPLIGGLAGRSIDTQYF.

The CDR3 protein is CASAYWGQGATEAFF. For the CDR3, the DNA is TGTGCCAGCGCCTACTGGGGACAGGGGGCCACTGAAGCTTTCTTT. The chain couples TRBV5-6 to TRBJ1-1, with 12 bases lining up with TRBD1. CDR1 is SGHDT, CDR2 YYEEEE, per germline. The V and J ends lost 7 bases and 4 bases, in that order; junction bases with no gene match: 8. This CDR3 has 15 residues.

This clonotype occurred a few times. The V call is TRBV20-1, the J call TRBJ2-7; possible D gene TRBD1, 6 bases. V lost 3 bases and J 2 bases, leaving 8 bases between the germline ends. The CDR3 runs to 12 residues. CDR1 is DFQATT and CDR2 is SNEGSKA in the germline V gene (reference sequence). The CDR3 DNA is TGCAGTGCTAGCCAGGGGACCTACGAGCAGTACTTC. As protein: CSASQGTYEQYF.

J is TRBJ2-7 and V is TRBV4-3, with D unresolved. Germline assignment: CDR1 LGHNA and CDR2 YSLEER. The germline V and J ends were trimmed by 0 bases and 3 bases, with 12 bases remaining between them. CDR3 length equals 15 residues. This CDR3 is CASSQDSSSFYEQYF. The CDR3 DNA sequence: TGCGCCAGCAGCCAAGATAGTTCCAGCTTCTACGAGCAGTACTTC.

This clonotype was counted between two and nine times. The CDR3 bases are TGTGCCAGCAGCCCCCTACTAGCGGGGGGCGAACAAGAGACCCAGTACTTC. Its translation: CASSPLLAGGEQETQYF. The chain is built from TRBV7-2 and TRBJ2-5, with TRBD2 identical over 12 bases. The CDR3 length is 17 residues. V trimming: 5 bases; J trimming: 2 bases; junction bases outside the gene matches: 9. Germline CDR1 reads SGHTA; CDR2 reads FQGNSA.

In its sample, this clonotype was seen a few times. The genes are TRBV9 and TRBJ2-5; 11 bases are a match to TRBD2. V lost 3 bases and J lost 4; bases outside the gene matches: 5. The CDR3 has 15 residues. Germline V gives CDR1 SGDLS, CDR2 YYNGEE. For the CDR3, the DNA is TGTGCCAGCAGCGCGGCCGGACTAGCGGGAGAGACCCAGTACTTC. Translation gives CASSAAGLAGETQYF.

This clonotype was observed a few times. The genes are TRBV6-5 and TRBJ1-6, with D uncertain. This CDR3 region has 17 residues. V was shortened by 4 bases and J by 0 bases, with 13 bases between the two germline ends. CDR1 is MNHEY and CDR2 is SVGAGI in the germline V gene. CDR3 nucleotides: TGTGCCAGCAGTTGGAAAGGTGTTAGCTCCTATAATTCACCCCTCCACTTT. Encoded protein: CASSWKGVSSYNSPLHF.